The clone carrying this T cell receptor (beta chain) was recorded many times. Its antigen is not known. The V end was cut by 0 bases, the J end by 2 bases, with 10 bases between. The V gene's germline CDR1 is SGHRS and CDR2 YFSETQ. This CDR3 contains 15 residues. Using its own MiXCR run on the 5' RACE reads, TCRdb lists one record per CDR3 protein. This sample has approximately 48,000 distinct CDR3 sequences; around 7.3% occur once, and the top ten carry about 1.5%. The data belong to a study of T-cell memory formation after mild COVID-19. Study-wide results and limits: The main location of contracting CD4+ clones was CM and EM, and that of contracting CD8+ clones was EMRA. Among clones peaking at day 37 in the second wave, SARS-CoV-2 specificity remained unconfirmed. Pre-infection memory harbored some responding clones, suggesting cross-reactive memory joined. Day 15 to 85 contractors were CD4/CD8 balanced; later expanders leaned CD4+.

The sample comprised PBMCs or a T cell subset sorted from them (not recorded which). The origin of this receptor is a man younger than 30 who had mild COVID-19 (a few samples of this study predate the infection). Cell type and time point are not known. The chain joins TRBV5-1 to TRBJ2-3; no clear D gene. CDR3 DNA: TGCGCCAGCAGCTTGGCCACGACATTCACAGATACGCAGTATTTT. Encoded protein: CASSLATTFTDTQYF.